This TCR beta chain was sequenced during a study of cytomegalovirus exposure and HLA in healthy donors. The PCR contained 60 Vbeta and 13 Jbeta primers. TCRdb's table, derived via immunoSEQ multiplex PCR, lists solely in-frame clones and lacks some. Here the sample table reports about 130,000 clones. Germline V gene data show CDR1 as SEHNR and CDR2 as FQNEAQ (reference sequence). V lost 11 bases and J lost 4; bases outside the gene matches: 9. The CDR3 spans 14 residues. This chain joins TRBV7-9 and TRBJ2-3; 10 nucleotides agree with TRBD2. The sequencing sample was made of PBMCs. This TCR was sampled from a man younger than 30 in good health and CMV-seronegative. CDR3 loop: CAPGASGGADTQYF. CDR3 nucleotide sequence: TGTGCCCCCGGGGCTAGCGGGGGCGCAGATACGCAGTATTTT.